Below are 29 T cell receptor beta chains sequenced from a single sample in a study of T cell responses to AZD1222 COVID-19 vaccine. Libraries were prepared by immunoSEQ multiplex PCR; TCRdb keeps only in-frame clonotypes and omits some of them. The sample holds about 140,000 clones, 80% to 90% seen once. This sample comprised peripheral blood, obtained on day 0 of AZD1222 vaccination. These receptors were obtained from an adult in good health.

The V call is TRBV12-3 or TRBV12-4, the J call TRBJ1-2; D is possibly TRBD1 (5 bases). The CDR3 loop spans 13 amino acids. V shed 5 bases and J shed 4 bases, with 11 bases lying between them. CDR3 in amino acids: CASSVGTTYGYTF. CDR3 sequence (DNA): TGTGCCAGCAGTGTGGGGACTACCTATGGCTACACCTTC.

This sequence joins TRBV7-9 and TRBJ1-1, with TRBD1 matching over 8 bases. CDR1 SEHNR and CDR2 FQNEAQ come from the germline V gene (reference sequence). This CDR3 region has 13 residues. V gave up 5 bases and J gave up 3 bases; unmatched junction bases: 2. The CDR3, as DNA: TGTGCCAGCAGCCAGGACAGGGACACTGAAGCTTTCTTT. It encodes CASSQDRDTEAFF. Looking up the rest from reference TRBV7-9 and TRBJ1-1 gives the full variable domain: DTGVSQNPRHKITKRGQNVTFRCDPISEHNRLYWYRQTLGQGPEFLTYFQNEAQLEKSRLLSDRFSAERPKGSFSTLEIQRTEQGDSAMYLCASSQDRDTEAFFGQGTRLTVV.

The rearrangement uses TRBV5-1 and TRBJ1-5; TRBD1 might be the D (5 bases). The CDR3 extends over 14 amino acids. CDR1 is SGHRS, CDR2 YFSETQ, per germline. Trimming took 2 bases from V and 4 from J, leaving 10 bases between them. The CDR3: CASSFGAENQPQHF. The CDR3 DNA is TGCGCCAGCAGCTTCGGGGCGGAGAATCAGCCCCAGCATTTT.

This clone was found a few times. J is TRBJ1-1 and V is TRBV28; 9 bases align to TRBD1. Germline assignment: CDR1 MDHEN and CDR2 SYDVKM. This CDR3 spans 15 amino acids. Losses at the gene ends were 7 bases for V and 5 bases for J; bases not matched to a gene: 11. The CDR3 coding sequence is TGTGCCAGCAAAGACCCCGGGACAGGGCGGACTGAAGCTTTCTTT. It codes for CASKDPGTGRTEAFF.

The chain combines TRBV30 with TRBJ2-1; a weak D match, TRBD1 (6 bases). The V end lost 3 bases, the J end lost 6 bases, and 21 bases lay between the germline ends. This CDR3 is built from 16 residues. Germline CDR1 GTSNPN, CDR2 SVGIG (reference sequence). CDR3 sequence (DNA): TGTGCCTGGAGACCGGGACACCGAAAAGGGGCCAATGAGCAGTTCTTC. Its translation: CAWRPGHRKGANEQFF.

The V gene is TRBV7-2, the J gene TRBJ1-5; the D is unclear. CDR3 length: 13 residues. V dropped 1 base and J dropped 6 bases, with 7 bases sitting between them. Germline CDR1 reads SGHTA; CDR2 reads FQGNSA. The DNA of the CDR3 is TGTGCCAGCAGCTTAGGTGCGAGTCAGCCCCAGCATTTT. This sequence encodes CASSLGASQPQHF. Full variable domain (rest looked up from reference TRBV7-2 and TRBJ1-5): GAGVSQSPSNKVTEKGKDVELRCDPISGHTALYWYRQSLGQGLEFLIYFQGNSAPDKSGLPSDRFSAERTGGSVSTLTIQRTQQEDSAVYLCASSLGASQPQHFGDGTRLSIL.

The CDR3 region has the DNA TGTGCCAGCAGCGTTTCATCATCCTACGAGCAGTACTTC. Protein: CASSVSSSYEQYF. The V gene is TRBV5-6, the J gene TRBJ2-7; D uncertain. The germline gives CDR1 SGHDT, CDR2 YYEEEE. The length of the CDR3 is 13 residues. V dropped 4 bases and J dropped 1 base, with 9 bases sitting between them.

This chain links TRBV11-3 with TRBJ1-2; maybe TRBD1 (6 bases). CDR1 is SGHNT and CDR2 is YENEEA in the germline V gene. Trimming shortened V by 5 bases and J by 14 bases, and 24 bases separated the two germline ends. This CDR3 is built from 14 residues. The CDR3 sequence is CASSPRGEAAPKTF. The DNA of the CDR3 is TGTGCCAGCAGCCCCAGGGGTGAGGCCGCTCCGAAGACCTTC.

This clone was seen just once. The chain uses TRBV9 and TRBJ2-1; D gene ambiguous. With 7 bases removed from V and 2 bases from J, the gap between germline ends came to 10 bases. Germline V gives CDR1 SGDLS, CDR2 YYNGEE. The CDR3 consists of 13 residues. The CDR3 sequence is CASGSAAYNEQFF. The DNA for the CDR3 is TGTGCCAGCGGAAGCGCCGCCTACAATGAGCAGTTCTTC.

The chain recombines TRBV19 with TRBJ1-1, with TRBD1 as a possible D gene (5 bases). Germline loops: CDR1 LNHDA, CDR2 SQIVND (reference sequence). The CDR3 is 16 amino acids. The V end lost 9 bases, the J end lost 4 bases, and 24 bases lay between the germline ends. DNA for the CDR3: TGTGCCAGCCGCCTCCAAAATCGGGGCCGGAGCACTGAAGCTTTCTTT. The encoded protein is CASRLQNRGRSTEAFF.

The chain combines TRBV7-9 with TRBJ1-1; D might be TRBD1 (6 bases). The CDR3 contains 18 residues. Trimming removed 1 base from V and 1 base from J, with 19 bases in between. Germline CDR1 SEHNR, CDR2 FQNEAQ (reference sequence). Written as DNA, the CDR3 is TGTGCCAGCAGCTTAGGATTTATTGGCGCGGGGGCGAACACTGAAGCTTTCTTT. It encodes CASSLGFIGAGANTEAFF.

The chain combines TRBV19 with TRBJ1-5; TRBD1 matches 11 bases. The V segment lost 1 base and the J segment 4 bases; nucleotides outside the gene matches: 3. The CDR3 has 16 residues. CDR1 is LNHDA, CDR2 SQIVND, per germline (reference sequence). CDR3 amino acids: CASSIAGTGGNQPQHF. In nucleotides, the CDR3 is TGTGCCAGTAGTATAGCTGGGACAGGGGGTAATCAGCCCCAGCATTTT.

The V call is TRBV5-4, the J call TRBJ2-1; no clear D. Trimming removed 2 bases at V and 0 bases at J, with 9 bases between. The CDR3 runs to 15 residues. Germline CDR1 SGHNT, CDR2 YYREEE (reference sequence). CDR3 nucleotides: TGTGCCAGCAGCTTCTATGGCCCCTCCTACAATGAGCAGTTCTTC. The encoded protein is CASSFYGPSYNEQFF. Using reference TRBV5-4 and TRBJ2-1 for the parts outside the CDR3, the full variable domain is ETGVTQSPTHLIKTRGQQVTLRCSSQSGHNTVSWYQQALGQGPQFIFQYYREEENGRGNFPPRFSGLQFPNYSSELNVNALELDDSALYLCASSFYGPSYNEQFFGPGTRLTVL.

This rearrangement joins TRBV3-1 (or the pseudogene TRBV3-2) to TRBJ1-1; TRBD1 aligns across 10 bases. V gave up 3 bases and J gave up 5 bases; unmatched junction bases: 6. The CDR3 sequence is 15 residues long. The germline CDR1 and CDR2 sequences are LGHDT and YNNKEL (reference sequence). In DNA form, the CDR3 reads TGTGCCAGCAGCCACCGACAGGGGGCGAGAACTGAAGCTTTCTTT. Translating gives CASSHRQGARTEAFF.

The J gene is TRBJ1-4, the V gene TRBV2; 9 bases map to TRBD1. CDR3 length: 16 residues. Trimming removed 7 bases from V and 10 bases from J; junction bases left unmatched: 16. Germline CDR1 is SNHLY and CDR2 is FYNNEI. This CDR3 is CASTKNAGQGGGKLFF. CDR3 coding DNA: TGTGCCAGCACTAAAAACGCGGGACAGGGAGGAGGAAAACTGTTTTTT. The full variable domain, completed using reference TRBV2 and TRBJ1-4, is EPEVTQTPSHQVTQMGQEVILRCVPISNHLYFYWYRQILGQKVEFLVSFYNNEISEKSEIFDDQFSVERPDGSNFTLKIRSTKLEDSAMYFCASTKNAGQGGGKLFFGSGTQLSVL.

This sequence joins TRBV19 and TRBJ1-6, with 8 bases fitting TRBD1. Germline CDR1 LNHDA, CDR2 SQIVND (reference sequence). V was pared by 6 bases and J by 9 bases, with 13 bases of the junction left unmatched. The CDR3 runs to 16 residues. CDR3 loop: CASRGQGLSIGSPLHF. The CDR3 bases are TGTGCCAGTAGAGGACAGGGACTCTCTATCGGTTCACCCCTCCACTTT.

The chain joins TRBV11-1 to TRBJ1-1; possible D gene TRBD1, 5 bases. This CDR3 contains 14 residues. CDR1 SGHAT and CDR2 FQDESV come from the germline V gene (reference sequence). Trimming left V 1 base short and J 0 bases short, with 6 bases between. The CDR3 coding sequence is TGTGCCAGCAGCTTAGAAGGGGTGAACACTGAAGCTTTCTTT. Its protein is CASSLEGVNTEAFF.

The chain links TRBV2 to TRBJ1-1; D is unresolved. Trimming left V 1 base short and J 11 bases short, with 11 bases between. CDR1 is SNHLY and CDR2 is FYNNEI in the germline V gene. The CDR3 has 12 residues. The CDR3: CASSEGRYAAFF. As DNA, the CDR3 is TGTGCCAGCAGTGAAGGGCGGTACGCGGCTTTCTTT.

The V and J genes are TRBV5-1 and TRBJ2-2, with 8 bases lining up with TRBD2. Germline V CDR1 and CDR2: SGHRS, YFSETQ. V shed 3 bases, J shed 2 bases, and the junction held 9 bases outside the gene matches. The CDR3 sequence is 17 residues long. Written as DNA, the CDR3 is TGCGCCAGCAGCTGGCCCCATAGCGGGGTCAACACCGGGGAGCTGTTTTTT. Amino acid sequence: CASSWPHSGVNTGELFF.

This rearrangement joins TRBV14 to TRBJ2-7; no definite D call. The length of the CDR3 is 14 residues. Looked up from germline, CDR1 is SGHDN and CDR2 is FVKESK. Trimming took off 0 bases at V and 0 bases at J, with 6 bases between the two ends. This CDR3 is CASSQELVSYEQYF. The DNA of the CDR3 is TGTGCCAGCAGCCAAGAGCTCGTCTCCTACGAGCAGTACTTC.

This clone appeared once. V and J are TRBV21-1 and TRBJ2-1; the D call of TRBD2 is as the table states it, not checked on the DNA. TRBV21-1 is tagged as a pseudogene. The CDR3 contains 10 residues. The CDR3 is CASSKRVEFF. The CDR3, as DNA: TGTGCCAGCAGCAAGAGGGTGGAGTTCTTC.

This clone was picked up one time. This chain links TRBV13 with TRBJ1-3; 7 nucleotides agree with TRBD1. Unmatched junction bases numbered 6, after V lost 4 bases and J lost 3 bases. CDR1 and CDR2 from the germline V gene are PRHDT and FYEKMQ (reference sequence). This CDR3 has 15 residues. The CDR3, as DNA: TGTGCCAGCAGCTCAAACCGGGACAGTGGAAACACCATATATTTT. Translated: CASSSNRDSGNTIYF.

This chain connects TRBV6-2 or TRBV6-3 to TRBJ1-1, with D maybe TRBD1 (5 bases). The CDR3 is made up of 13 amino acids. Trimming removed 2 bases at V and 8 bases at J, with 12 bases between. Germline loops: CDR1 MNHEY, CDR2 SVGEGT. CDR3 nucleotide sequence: TGTGCCAGCAGTTACGGGGGGGTTGAAGAAGCTTTCTTT. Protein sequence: CASSYGGVEEAFF.

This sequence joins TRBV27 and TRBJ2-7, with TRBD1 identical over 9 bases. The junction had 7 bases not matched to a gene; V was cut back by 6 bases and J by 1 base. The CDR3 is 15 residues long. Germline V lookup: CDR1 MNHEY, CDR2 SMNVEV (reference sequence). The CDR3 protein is CASSMTGTGSYEQYF. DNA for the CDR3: TGTGCCAGCAGCATGACCGGGACAGGGTCCTACGAGCAGTACTTC.

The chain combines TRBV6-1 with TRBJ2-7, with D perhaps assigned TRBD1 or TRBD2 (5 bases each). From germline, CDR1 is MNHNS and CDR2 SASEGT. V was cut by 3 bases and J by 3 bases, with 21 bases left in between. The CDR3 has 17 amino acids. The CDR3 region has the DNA TGTGCCAGCAGTGAGAGGACACAACTAGACGGGAACTACGAGCAGTACTTC. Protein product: CASSERTQLDGNYEQYF.

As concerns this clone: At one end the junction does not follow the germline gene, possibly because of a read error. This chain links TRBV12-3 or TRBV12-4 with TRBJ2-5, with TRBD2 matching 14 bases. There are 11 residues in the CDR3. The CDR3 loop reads CASSLGLAGDF. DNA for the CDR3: TGTGCCAGCAGCCTGGGACTAGCGGGGGACTTC.

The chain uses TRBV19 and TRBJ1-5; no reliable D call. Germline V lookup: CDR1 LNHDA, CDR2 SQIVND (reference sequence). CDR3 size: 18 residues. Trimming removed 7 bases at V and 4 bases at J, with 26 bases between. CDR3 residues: CASTTPQTNLARNQPQHF. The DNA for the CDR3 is TGTGCCAGTACTACCCCCCAAACGAACCTCGCTAGGAATCAGCCCCAGCATTTT.

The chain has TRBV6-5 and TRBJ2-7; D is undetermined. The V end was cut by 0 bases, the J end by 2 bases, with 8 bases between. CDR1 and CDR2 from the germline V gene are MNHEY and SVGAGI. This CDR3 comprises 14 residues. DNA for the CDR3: TGTGCCAGCAGTTACTCCCTAGACCCCTACGAGCAGTACTTC. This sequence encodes CASSYSLDPYEQYF.

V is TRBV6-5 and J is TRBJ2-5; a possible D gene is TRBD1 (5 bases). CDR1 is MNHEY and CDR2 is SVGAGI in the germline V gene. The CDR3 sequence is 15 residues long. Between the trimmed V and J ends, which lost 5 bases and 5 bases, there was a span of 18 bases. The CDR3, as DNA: TGTGCCAGCAGTAGTCAGGGAACCCCCATCGAGACCCAGTACTTC. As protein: CASSSQGTPIETQYF.